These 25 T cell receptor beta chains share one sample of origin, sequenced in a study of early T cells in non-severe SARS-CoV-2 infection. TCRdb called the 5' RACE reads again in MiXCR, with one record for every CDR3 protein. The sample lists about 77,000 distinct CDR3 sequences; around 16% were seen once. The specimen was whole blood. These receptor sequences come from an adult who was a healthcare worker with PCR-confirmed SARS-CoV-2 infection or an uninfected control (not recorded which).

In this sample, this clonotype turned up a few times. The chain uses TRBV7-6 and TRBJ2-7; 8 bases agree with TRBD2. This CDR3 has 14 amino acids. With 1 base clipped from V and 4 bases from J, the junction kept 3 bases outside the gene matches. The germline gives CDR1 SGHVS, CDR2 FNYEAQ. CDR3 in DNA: TGTGCCAGCAGCTTAGGGGCGGGAGGTTACGAGCAGTACTTC. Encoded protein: CASSLGAGGYEQYF.

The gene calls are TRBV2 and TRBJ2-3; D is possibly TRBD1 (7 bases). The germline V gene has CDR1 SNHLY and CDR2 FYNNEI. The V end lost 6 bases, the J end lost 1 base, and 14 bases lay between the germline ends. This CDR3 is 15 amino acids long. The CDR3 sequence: CASSKGQRGTDTQYF. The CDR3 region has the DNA TGTGCCAGCAGCAAGGGACAGCGGGGCACAGATACGCAGTATTTT.

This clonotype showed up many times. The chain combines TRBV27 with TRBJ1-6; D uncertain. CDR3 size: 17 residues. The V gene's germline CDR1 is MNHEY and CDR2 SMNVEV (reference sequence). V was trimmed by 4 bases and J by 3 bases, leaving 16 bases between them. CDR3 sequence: CASSSGPLFFYNSPLHF. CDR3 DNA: TGTGCCAGCAGTTCCGGGCCCCTCTTCTTCTATAATTCACCCCTCCACTTT.

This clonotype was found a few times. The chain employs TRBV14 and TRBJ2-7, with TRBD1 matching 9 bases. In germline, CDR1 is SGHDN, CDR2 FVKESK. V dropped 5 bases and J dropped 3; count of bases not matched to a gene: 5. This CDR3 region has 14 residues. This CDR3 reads CASSGPGQGYEQYF. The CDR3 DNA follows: TGTGCCAGCAGCGGACCGGGACAGGGCTACGAGCAGTACTTC.

The CDR3 reads CASSEPGQPNTEAFF. The CDR3 region has the DNA TGTGCCAGCAGTGAACCGGGACAGCCGAACACTGAAGCTTTCTTT. The rearrangement joins TRBV6-4 to TRBJ1-1; 7 bases align to TRBD1. Per germline, CDR1 MRHNA and CDR2 SNTAGT. The CDR3 runs to 15 residues. V was pared by 3 bases and J by 1 base, with 5 bases of the junction left unmatched.

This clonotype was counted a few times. The CDR3 coding sequence is TGTGCCAGCAGTGGGGACAGAAGCCCTGGAAACACCATATATTTT. This translates into CASSGDRSPGNTIYF. The V and J genes are TRBV2 and TRBJ1-3; 7 bases line up with TRBD1. V lost 4 bases and J lost 2; bases outside the gene matches: 5. The CDR3 covers 15 residues. Germline V gives CDR1 SNHLY, CDR2 FYNNEI.

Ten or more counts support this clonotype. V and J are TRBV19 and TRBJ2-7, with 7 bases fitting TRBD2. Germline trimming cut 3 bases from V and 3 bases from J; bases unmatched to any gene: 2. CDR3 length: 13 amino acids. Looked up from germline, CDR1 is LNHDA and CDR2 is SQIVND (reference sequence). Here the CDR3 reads CASSMGGDYEQYF. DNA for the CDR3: TGTGCCAGTAGTATGGGGGGGGACTACGAGCAGTACTTC.

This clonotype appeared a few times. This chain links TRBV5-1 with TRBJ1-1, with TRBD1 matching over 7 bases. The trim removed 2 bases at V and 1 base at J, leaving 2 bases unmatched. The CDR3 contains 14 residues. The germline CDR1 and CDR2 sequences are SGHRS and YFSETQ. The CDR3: CASSFGTANTEAFF. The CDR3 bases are TGCGCCAGCAGCTTCGGGACAGCGAACACTGAAGCTTTCTTT.

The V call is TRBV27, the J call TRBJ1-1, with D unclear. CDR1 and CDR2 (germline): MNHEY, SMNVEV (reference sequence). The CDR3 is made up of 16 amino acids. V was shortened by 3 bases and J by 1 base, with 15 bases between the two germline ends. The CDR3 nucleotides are TGTGCCAGCAGTTTCCAACTTAAGGGTAAGAACACTGAAGCTTTCTTT. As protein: CASSFQLKGKNTEAFF.

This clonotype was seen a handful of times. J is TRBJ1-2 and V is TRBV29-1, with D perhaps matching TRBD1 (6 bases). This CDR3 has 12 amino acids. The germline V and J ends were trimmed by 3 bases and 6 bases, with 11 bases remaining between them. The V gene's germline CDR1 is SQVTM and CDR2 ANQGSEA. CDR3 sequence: CSVDNRVDGYTF. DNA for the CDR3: TGCAGCGTTGACAACAGGGTCGATGGCTACACCTTC.

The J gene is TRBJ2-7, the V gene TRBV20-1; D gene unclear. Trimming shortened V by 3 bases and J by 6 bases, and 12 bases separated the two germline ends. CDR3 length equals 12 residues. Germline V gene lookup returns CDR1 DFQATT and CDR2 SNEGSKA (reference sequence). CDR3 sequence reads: CSASFQGSEQYF. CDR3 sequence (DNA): TGCAGTGCTAGCTTTCAAGGATCCGAGCAGTACTTC.

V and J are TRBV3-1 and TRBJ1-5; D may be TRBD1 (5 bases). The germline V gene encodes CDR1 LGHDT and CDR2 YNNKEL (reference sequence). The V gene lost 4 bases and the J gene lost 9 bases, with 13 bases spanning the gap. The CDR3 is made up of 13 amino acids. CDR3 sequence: CASSPLGLGPQHF. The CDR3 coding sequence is TGTGCCAGCAGCCCCCTGGGGCTTGGGCCCCAGCATTTT.

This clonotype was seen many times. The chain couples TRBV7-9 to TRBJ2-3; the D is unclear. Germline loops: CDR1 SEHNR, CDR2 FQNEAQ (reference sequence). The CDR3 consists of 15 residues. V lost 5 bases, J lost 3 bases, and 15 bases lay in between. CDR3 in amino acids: CASSDPPARTDTQYF. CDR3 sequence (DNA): TGTGCCAGCAGCGATCCACCCGCGAGGACAGATACGCAGTATTTT. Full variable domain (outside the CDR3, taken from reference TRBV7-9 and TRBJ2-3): DTGVSQNPRHKITKRGQNVTFRCDPISEHNRLYWYRQTLGQGPEFLTYFQNEAQLEKSRLLSDRFSAERPKGSFSTLEIQRTEQGDSAMYLCASSDPPARTDTQYFGPGTRLTVL.

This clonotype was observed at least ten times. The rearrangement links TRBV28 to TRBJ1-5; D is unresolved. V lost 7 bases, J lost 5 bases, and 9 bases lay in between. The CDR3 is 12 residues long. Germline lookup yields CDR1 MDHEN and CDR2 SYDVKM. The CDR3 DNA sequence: TGTGCCAGCACCGCAAGGTATCAGCCCCAGCATTTT. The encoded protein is CASTARYQPQHF.

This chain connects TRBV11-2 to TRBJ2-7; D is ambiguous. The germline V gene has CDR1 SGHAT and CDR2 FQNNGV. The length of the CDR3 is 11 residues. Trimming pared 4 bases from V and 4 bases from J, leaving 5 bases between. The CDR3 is CASSYKYEQYF. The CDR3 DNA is TGTGCCAGCAGCTACAAATACGAGCAGTACTTC.

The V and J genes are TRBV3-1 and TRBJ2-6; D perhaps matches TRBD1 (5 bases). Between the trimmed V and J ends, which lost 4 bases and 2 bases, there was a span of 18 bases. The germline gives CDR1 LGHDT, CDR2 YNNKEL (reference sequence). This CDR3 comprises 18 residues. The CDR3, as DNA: TGTGCCAGCAGCCCCATGGCCCAGGGTTTAGCTGGGGCCAACGTCCTGACTTTC. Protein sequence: CASSPMAQGLAGANVLTF.

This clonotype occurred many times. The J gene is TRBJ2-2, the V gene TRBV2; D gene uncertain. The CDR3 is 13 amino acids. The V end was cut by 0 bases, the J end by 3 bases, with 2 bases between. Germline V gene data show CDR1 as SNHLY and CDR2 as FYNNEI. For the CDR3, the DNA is TGTGCCAGCAGTGAAGCGGACACCGGGGAGCTGTTTTTT. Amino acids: CASSEADTGELFF.

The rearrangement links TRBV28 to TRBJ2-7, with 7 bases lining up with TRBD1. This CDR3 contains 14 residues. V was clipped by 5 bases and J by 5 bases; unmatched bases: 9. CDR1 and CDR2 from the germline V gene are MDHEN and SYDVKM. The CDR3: CASSPRQGTHEQYF. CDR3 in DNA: TGTGCCAGCAGTCCCCGACAGGGTACCCACGAGCAGTACTTC.

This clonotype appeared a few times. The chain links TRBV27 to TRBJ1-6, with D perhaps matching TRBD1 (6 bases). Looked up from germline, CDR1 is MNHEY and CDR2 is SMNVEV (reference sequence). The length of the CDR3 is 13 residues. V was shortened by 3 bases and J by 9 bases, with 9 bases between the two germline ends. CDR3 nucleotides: TGTGCCAGCAGTTTTCAGGGGTCTTCACCCCTCCACTTT. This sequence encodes CASSFQGSSPLHF.

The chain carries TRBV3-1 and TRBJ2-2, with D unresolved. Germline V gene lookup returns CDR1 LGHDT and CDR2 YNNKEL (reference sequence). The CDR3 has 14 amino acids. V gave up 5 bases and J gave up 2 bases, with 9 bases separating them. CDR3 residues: CASSSGPNTGELFF. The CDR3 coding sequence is TGTGCCAGCAGCTCCGGCCCTAACACCGGGGAGCTGTTTTTT.

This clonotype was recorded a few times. The CDR3 nucleotides read TGTGCCAGTGCCGGGACAGGGAGGAAACAGCCCCAGCATTTT. It specifies CASAGTGRKQPQHF. The chain combines TRBV2 with TRBJ1-5; 9 nucleotides align to TRBD1. CDR1 SNHLY and CDR2 FYNNEI come from the germline V gene. V shed 9 bases and J 7 bases; nucleotides not matched to a gene: 10. CDR3 length: 14 residues.

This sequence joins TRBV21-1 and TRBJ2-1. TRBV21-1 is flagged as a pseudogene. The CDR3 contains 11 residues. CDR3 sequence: CASSRPDEQFF. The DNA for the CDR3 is TGTGCCAGCAGCCGTCCGGATGAGCAGTTCTTC.

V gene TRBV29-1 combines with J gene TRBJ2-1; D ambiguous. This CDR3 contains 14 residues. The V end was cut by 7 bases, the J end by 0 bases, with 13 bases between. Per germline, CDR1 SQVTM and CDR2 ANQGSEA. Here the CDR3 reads CSAVLRTSYNEQFF. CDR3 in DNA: TGCAGCGCCGTACTAAGAACCTCCTACAATGAGCAGTTCTTC.

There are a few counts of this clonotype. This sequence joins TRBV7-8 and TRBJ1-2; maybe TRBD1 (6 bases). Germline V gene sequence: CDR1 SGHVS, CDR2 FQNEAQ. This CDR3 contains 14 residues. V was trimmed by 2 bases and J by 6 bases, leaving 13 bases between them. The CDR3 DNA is TGTGCCAGCAGCTTACTACAGGGTCGGGATGGCTACACCTTC. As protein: CASSLLQGRDGYTF. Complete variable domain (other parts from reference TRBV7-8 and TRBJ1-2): GAGVSQSPRYKVAKRGQDVALRCDPISGHVSLFWYQQALGQGPEFLTYFQNEAQLDKSGLPSDRFFAERPEGSVSTLKIQRTQQEDSAVYLCASSLLQGRDGYTFGSGTRLTVV.

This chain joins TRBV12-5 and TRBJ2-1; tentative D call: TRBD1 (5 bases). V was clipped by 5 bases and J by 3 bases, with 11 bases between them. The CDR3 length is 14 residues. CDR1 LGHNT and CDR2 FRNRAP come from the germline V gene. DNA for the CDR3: TGTGCTAGTGGTACCTACAGGTACTACAATGAGCAGTTCTTC. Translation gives CASGTYRYYNEQFF.